The present entry profiles one T cell receptor (beta chain) with its context. The antigen remains unidentified. This table comes from immunoSEQ multiplex PCR, and its TCRdb copy is limited to in-frame clones, with some not included. Of tens of thousands of clones listed, approximately 84% are singletons. CDR1 is GTSNPN and CDR2 is SVGIG in the germline V gene (reference sequence). The CDR3 is made up of 11 amino acids. Trimming left V 4 bases short and J 6 bases short, with 8 bases between. The source of the sample is a study of OX40 agonist ivuxolimab in advanced cancers. Study at large: The treatment was a fully human IgG2 OX40 agonist, ivuxolimab. Partial responses, seen in three patients, involved one hepatocellular carcinoma and two cutaneous melanomas. Overall study results and limits: Certain nonresponding patients likewise had low normalized T-cell clonal expansion. Among T cells, CD8+ cells averaged more expanded clones than CD4+ cells.

The chain joins TRBV30 to TRBJ2-3, with D maybe TRBD1 (6 bases). This material consisted of CD4+ or CD8+ T cells sorted from blood, taken in a trial of the OX40 agonist ivuxolimab. The sequence came from an adult with an advanced solid tumor such as melanoma, head and neck, liver or kidney cancer. CDR3 sequence (DNA): TGTGCCTGGAAGAGGGGGGATACGCAGTATTTT. Amino acid sequence: CAWKRGDTQYF.